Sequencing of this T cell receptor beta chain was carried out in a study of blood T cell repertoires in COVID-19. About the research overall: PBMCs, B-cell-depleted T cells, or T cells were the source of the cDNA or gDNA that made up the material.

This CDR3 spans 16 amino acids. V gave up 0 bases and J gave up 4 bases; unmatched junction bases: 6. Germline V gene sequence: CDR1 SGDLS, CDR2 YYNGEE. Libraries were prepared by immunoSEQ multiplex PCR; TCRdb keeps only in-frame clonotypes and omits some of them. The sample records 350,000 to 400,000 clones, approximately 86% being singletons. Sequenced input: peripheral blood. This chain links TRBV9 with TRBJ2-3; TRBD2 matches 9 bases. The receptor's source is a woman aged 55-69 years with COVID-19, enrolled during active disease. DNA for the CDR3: TGTGCCAGCAGCGTAGAGGCGGGGGGGCAAGCAGATACGCAGTATTTT. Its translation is CASSVEAGGQADTQYF. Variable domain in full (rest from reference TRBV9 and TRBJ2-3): DSGVTQTPKHLITATGQRVTLRCSPRSGDLSVYWYQQSLDQGLQFLIQYYNGEERAKGNILERFSAQQFPDLHSELNLSSLELGDSALYFCASSVEAGGQADTQYFGPGTRLTVL.